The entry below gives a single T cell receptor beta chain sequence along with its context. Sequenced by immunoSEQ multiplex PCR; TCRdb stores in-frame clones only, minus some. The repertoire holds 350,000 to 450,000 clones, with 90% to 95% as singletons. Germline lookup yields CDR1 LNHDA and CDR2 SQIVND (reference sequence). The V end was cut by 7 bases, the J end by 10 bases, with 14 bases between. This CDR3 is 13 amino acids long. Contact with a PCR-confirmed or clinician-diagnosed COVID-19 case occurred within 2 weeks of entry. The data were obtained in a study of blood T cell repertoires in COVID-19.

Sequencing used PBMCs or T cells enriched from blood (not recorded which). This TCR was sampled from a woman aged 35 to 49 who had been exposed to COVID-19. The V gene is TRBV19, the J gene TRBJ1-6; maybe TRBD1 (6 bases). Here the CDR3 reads CASNRQGNSPLHF. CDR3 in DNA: TGTGCCAGTAATCGCCAGGGGAACTCACCCCTCCACTTT.